A selection of T cell receptor beta chains follows, all from one sample in a study of shared clonotypes between healthy human individuals. Some clones are missing from TCRdb's copy, which holds only in-frame ones; the method was immunoSEQ multiplex PCR. Here the sample spans 2 million to 3 million clones, roughly 93% being singletons. Material: naive CD4+ T cells from PBMCs. These TCRs come from a man between 18 and 35 years old in good health. Some clones in this sample may be carry-over from other donors' samples. CDR3s include the opening cysteine and the closing phenylalanine or tryptophan. The order of the fields is J gene, V gene, D gene, CDR3 length, clone size, CDR3 DNA, CDR3 protein. A D gene is named only where the DNA matches it firmly. Size values are once, few and many counts, or a class for expanded clones, and some rows have none.

J gene: TRBJ2-7; V gene: TRBV5-1; D gene: TRBD2; CDR3 length: 19; clone size: -; CDR3 DNA: TGCGCCAGCAGCCGGGCGGGGGTGTCTAGCGGGAGCCTAGCCTACGAGCAGTACTTC; CDR3 protein: CASSRAGVSSGSLAYEQYF
J gene: TRBJ1-1; V gene: TRBV5-1; D gene: TRBD1; CDR3 length: 15; clone size: -; CDR3 DNA: TGCGCCAGCAGTGAAAAGACAGGGCCGAACACTGAAGCTTTCTTT; CDR3 protein: CASSEKTGPNTEAFF
J gene: TRBJ1-1; V gene: TRBV5-1; D gene: TRBD1; CDR3 length: 15; clone size: -; CDR3 DNA: TGCGCCAGCAGCTTCGGGACAGGGGGTAGGAATGAAGCTTTCTTT; CDR3 protein: CASSFGTGGRNEAFF
J gene: TRBJ2-7; V gene: TRBV6-1; D gene: -; CDR3 length: 10; clone size: -; CDR3 DNA: TGTGCCAGCAGTGGTATTCAAGACTCCTTC; CDR3 protein: CASSGIQDSF
J gene: TRBJ1-1; V gene: TRBV27; D gene: TRBD1; CDR3 length: 19; clone size: -; CDR3 DNA: TGTGCCAGCAGTTTACTGAGGCCTAGGAGGGACAGGGAAAGCACTGAAGCTTTCTTT; CDR3 protein: CASSLLRPRRDRESTEAFF
J gene: TRBJ1-2; V gene: TRBV28; D gene: -; CDR3 length: 14; clone size: -; CDR3 DNA: TGTGCCAGCAGTTTAGTCCAGGGAAGCTATGGCTACACCTTC; CDR3 protein: CASSLVQGSYGYTF
J gene: TRBJ1-1; V gene: TRBV5-1; D gene: TRBD1; CDR3 length: 16; clone size: once; CDR3 DNA: TGCGCCAGCAGCTTGTCGACAGGGGTGATGAACACTGAAGCTTTCTTT; CDR3 protein: CASSLSTGVMNTEAFF
J gene: TRBJ1-5; V gene: TRBV4-1; D gene: -; CDR3 length: 14; clone size: -; CDR3 DNA: TGCGCCAGCAGCCAGTGGGGGCGCGGTCAGCCCCAGCATTTT; CDR3 protein: CASSQWGRGQPQHF
J gene: TRBJ1-2; V gene: TRBV7-2; D gene: -; CDR3 length: 13; clone size: -; CDR3 DNA: TGTGCCAGCAGCTCCAGGGGTCGCTATGGCTACACCTTC; CDR3 protein: CASSSRGRYGYTF
J gene: TRBJ1-4; V gene: TRBV15; D gene: -; CDR3 length: 12; clone size: once; CDR3 DNA: TGTGCCACCAGCAGACCTATTTCAGAACTGTTTTTT; CDR3 protein: CATSRPISELFF
J gene: TRBJ2-1; V gene: TRBV28; D gene: -; CDR3 length: 12; clone size: -; CDR3 DNA: TGTGCCAGCAGTTTGACTAGACTTGAGCAGTTCTTC; CDR3 protein: CASSLTRLEQFF
J gene: TRBJ1-2; V gene: TRBV11-2; D gene: -; CDR3 length: 14; clone size: -; CDR3 DNA: TGTGCCAGCAGCGACGGCCCGGCCAATTATGGCTACACCTTC; CDR3 protein: CASSDGPANYGYTF
J gene: TRBJ1-1; V gene: TRBV29-1; D gene: -; CDR3 length: 14; clone size: few; CDR3 DNA: TGCAGCGGCCGCCTACAGGGACAGAACACTGAAGCTTTCTTT; CDR3 protein: CSGRLQGQNTEAFF
J gene: TRBJ2-6; V gene: TRBV25-1; D gene: TRBD2; CDR3 length: 16; clone size: -; CDR3 DNA: TGTGCCAGCAGTATCCGGGGGGACTCTGGGGCCAACGTCCTGACTTTC; CDR3 protein: CASSIRGDSGANVLTF
J gene: TRBJ1-2; V gene: TRBV10-3; D gene: -; CDR3 length: 13; clone size: -; CDR3 DNA: TGTGCCATCAGTGAGTCTAGCTTCTATGGCTACACCTTC; CDR3 protein: CAISESSFYGYTF
J gene: TRBJ2-3; V gene: TRBV29-1; D gene: -; CDR3 length: 12; clone size: -; CDR3 DNA: TGCAGCGTTGGCCCCTCGGCGGATACGCAGTATTTT; CDR3 protein: CSVGPSADTQYF
J gene: TRBJ1-5; V gene: TRBV28; D gene: -; CDR3 length: 15; clone size: -; CDR3 DNA: TGTGCCAGCAGTTTCGGCATGAATAGCAATCAGCCCCAGCATTTT; CDR3 protein: CASSFGMNSNQPQHF
J gene: TRBJ2-6; V gene: TRBV4-2; D gene: -; CDR3 length: 17; clone size: -; CDR3 DNA: TGTGCCAGCAGCCAAGATGGTTTGAGCTCTGGGGCCAACGTCCTGACTTTC; CDR3 protein: CASSQDGLSSGANVLTF
J gene: TRBJ2-7; V gene: TRBV28; D gene: TRBD1; CDR3 length: 12; clone size: -; CDR3 DNA: TGTACCAGCAGTCCCCCCGGACAGGACGGGTACTTC; CDR3 protein: CTSSPPGQDGYF
J gene: TRBJ1-2; V gene: TRBV18; D gene: TRBD1; CDR3 length: 15; clone size: -; CDR3 DNA: TGTGCCAGCTCATTGGGACAGGGGAAGCTTGTTGGCTACACCTTC; CDR3 protein: CASSLGQGKLVGYTF
J gene: TRBJ2-5; V gene: TRBV2; D gene: TRBD2; CDR3 length: 15; clone size: -; CDR3 DNA: TGTGCCAGCAGTGAAATAACTAGCGGTCAAGAGACCCAGTACTTC; CDR3 protein: CASSEITSGQETQYF
J gene: TRBJ2-1; V gene: TRBV9; D gene: -; CDR3 length: 17; clone size: -; CDR3 DNA: TGTGCCAGCAGCCCCCACCCCGGGGGAGCCTTGGGCAATGAGCAGTTCTTC; CDR3 protein: CASSPHPGGALGNEQFF
J gene: TRBJ2-7; V gene: TRBV5-1; D gene: -; CDR3 length: 14; clone size: -; CDR3 DNA: TGCGCCAGCAGCTTCGGTCACGGACGCTACGAGCAGTACTTC; CDR3 protein: CASSFGHGRYEQYF
J gene: TRBJ2-5; V gene: TRBV7-2; D gene: -; CDR3 length: 15; clone size: -; CDR3 DNA: TGTGCCAGCAGCCGCGGGACAGACCAACAAGAGACCCAGTACTTC; CDR3 protein: CASSRGTDQQETQYF
J gene: TRBJ1-5; V gene: TRBV27; D gene: -; CDR3 length: 14; clone size: -; CDR3 DNA: TGTGCCAGCAGGATGAGACACCTCAATCAGCCCCAGCATTTT; CDR3 protein: CASRMRHLNQPQHF
J gene: TRBJ1-4; V gene: TRBV7-7; D gene: TRBD1; CDR3 length: 15; clone size: few; CDR3 DNA: TGTGCCAGCAGCCCGGGAGGGACAGGGGACGAAAAACTGTTTTTT; CDR3 protein: CASSPGGTGDEKLFF